This record looks at one T cell receptor beta chain sequence and its context. This sequence is one base from a far larger clone and is likely a read error. This record belongs to a study of radiation and T cells in renal cell carcinoma. V was clipped by 5 bases and J by 7 bases; unmatched bases: 5. Germline V gives CDR1 LGHNA, CDR2 YSLEER. The CDR3 is 15 amino acids. TCRdb's copy holds only in-frame clones and misses some; the assay was immunoSEQ multiplex PCR. In the table there are fewer than 25,000 clones, 40% to 55% of which are singletons. The treatment was: 15 Gy SBRT to primary tumor, nephrectomy 4 weeks later. The tumor was a clear cell renal cell carcinoma.

V usage is TRBV4-3 and J usage is TRBJ1-6; 10 bases match TRBD1. This sequence originates from a woman aged 45-65 years with renal cell carcinoma. Sequenced material: tumor tissue, taken from a patient whose treatment included radiotherapy and nephrectomy. CDR3 amino acids: CASSFRGQGNSPLHF. For the CDR3, the DNA is TGCGCCAGCAGCTTTAGGGGACAGGGGAATTCACCCCTCCACTTT.